This passage covers 15 T cell receptor beta chains from one sample sequenced in a study of cytomegalovirus exposure and HLA in healthy donors. Assay used: immunoSEQ multiplex PCR; TCRdb lists only in-frame clones, some missing. This table has roughly 220,000 clones, about 89% appearing once. The sample was PBMCs. The source of these receptors is a woman between 18 and 30 years old in good health and CMV-seronegative.

V is TRBV10-1 and J is TRBJ2-7; 7 nucleotides align to TRBD1. V lost 6 bases to trimming and J lost 6 bases; unmatched junction nucleotides: 5. The germline CDR1 and CDR2 sequences are WNHNN and SYGVQD (reference sequence). The CDR3 covers 12 residues. This chain's CDR3 is CASSPTGREQYF. In nucleotides, the CDR3 is TGCGCCAGCAGCCCGACAGGGCGCGAGCAGTACTTC.

The chain has TRBV27 and TRBJ1-2; D unclear. V lost 2 bases and J lost 2, with 6 bases in between. CDR1 and CDR2 from the germline V gene are MNHEY and SMNVEV (reference sequence). CDR3 length equals 13 residues. In DNA form, the CDR3 reads TGTGCCAGCAGTTTAACCCGGAACTATGGCTACACCTTC. It yields the protein CASSLTRNYGYTF.

This clone was counted between two and nine times. This chain uses TRBV28 with TRBJ1-1; D not resolved. Per the germline V gene, CDR1 is MDHEN and CDR2 is SYDVKM. Trimming pared 5 bases from V and 0 bases from J, leaving 4 bases between. The CDR3 extends over 12 amino acids. CDR3 residues: CASSGLNTEAFF. In DNA form, the CDR3 reads TGTGCCAGCAGTGGGCTGAACACTGAAGCTTTCTTT.

V and J are TRBV7-9 and TRBJ2-2; D is perhaps TRBD1 (5 bases). Germline V gives CDR1 SEHNR, CDR2 FQNEAQ (reference sequence). This CDR3 region has 15 residues. Trimming removed 3 bases from V and 6 bases from J, with 14 bases in between. This chain's CDR3 is CASSFPGPRAGELFF. Here the CDR3 DNA reads TGTGCCAGCAGCTTTCCGGGCCCCAGGGCCGGGGAGCTGTTTTTT. Full variable domain (missing parts from reference TRBV7-9 and TRBJ2-2): DTGVSQNPRHKITKRGQNVTFRCDPISEHNRLYWYRQTLGQGPEFLTYFQNEAQLEKSRLLSDRFSAERPKGSFSTLEIQRTEQGDSAMYLCASSFPGPRAGELFFGEGSRLTVL.

The V and J genes are TRBV30 and TRBJ1-6; tentatively, D is TRBD1 (5 bases). This CDR3 has 16 amino acids. Looked up from germline, CDR1 is GTSNPN and CDR2 is SVGIG (reference sequence). With 4 bases removed from V and 9 bases from J, the gap between germline ends came to 22 bases. CDR3 sequence (DNA): TGTGCCTGGAACATCGGGCAGGGTATCGGATTTTCACCCCTCCACTTT. It is translated as CAWNIGQGIGFSPLHF.

The chain is built from TRBV13 and TRBJ2-7, with 8 bases aligning to TRBD1. The CDR3 contains 14 residues. In germline, CDR1 is PRHDT, CDR2 FYEKMQ (reference sequence). Losses at the gene ends were 2 bases for V and 5 bases for J; bases not matched to a gene: 5. The CDR3 here is CASSLRDRKNEQYF. For the CDR3, the DNA is TGTGCCAGCAGCTTAAGGGACAGGAAAAACGAGCAGTACTTC.

This sequence joins TRBV7-9 and TRBJ2-4, with D possibly matching TRBD1 (6 bases). In germline, CDR1 is SEHNR, CDR2 FQNEAQ (reference sequence). The length of the CDR3 is 15 residues. The V gene lost 4 bases and the J gene lost 3 bases, with 13 bases spanning the gap. CDR3 amino acids: CASSSPQGNKNIQYF. The CDR3 DNA sequence: TGTGCCAGCAGCTCGCCACAGGGAAACAAAAACATTCAGTACTTC.

CDR3 nucleotide sequence: TGTGCCAGCGCGGGCAGGATGAACACTGAAGCTTTCTTT. Translation: CASAGRMNTEAFF. The chain links TRBV2 to TRBJ1-1; D is ambiguous. Germline-derived CDR1 and CDR2 are SNHLY and FYNNEI. This CDR3 region has 13 residues. V was shortened by 8 bases and J by 0 bases, with 10 bases between the two germline ends. Drawing the rest from reference TRBV2 and TRBJ1-1, the complete variable domain is EPEVTQTPSHQVTQMGQEVILRCVPISNHLYFYWYRQILGQKVEFLVSFYNNEISEKSEIFDDQFSVERPDGSNFTLKIRSTKLEDSAMYFCASAGRMNTEAFFGQGTRLTVV.

This rearrangement joins TRBV15 to TRBJ1-1; D gene uncertain. The ends were cut back, 0 bases at V and 1 base at J, with 9 bases in the middle. Germline values: CDR1 LNHNV, CDR2 YYDKDF (reference sequence). The CDR3 loop spans 15 amino acids. CDR3 region: CATSRDVGRNTEAFF. The CDR3 DNA reads as TGTGCCACCAGCAGAGATGTTGGCAGGAACACTGAAGCTTTCTTT.

CDR3 protein: CASSEQVRYSNQPQHF. The CDR3 region has the DNA TGTGCCAGCAGTGAACAAGTCAGGTACAGCAATCAGCCCCAGCATTTT. This rearrangement joins TRBV6-1 to TRBJ1-5; D is unclear. Deletions cut 2 bases from V and 1 base from J, with 12 bases between. Germline CDR1 and CDR2: MNHNS and SASEGT. The CDR3 spans 16 residues.

The chain links TRBV20-1 to TRBJ2-7, with D tentatively TRBD2 (6 bases). The CDR3 is 11 amino acids. Trimming pared 5 bases from V and 4 bases from J, leaving 9 bases between. CDR1 and CDR2 from the germline V gene are DFQATT and SNEGSKA (reference sequence). The CDR3 protein is CSARTNYEQYF. The CDR3 DNA reads TGCAGTGCTCGGACTAATTACGAGCAGTACTTC.

The chain links TRBV30 to TRBJ1-4; a weak D match, TRBD1 (5 bases). CDR3 length: 14 residues. V gave up 2 bases and J gave up 5 bases, with 12 bases separating them. Germline CDR1 GTSNPN, CDR2 SVGIG (reference sequence). The CDR3 protein is CAWSLTAGNEKLFF. DNA for the CDR3: TGTGCCTGGAGTCTGACAGCGGGCAATGAAAAACTGTTTTTT. The full variable domain, its missing parts supplied by reference TRBV30 and TRBJ1-4, is SQTIHQWPATLVQPVGSPLSLECTVEGTSNPNLYWYRQAAGRGLQLLFYSVGIGQISSEVPQNLSASRPQDRQFILSSKKLLLSDSGFYLCAWSLTAGNEKLFFGSGTQLSVL.

Of note for this clone: The sample carries other DNA sequences with the same CDR3. The V gene is TRBV5-1, the J gene TRBJ1-1, with D possibly TRBD1 on 6 matching bases. V was cut by 4 bases and J by 1 base, with 11 bases left in between. CDR1 and CDR2 from the germline V gene are SGHRS and YFSETQ. The CDR3 totals 14 residues. CDR3: CASSPGQRNTEAFF. DNA of the CDR3: TGCGCCAGCAGCCCCGGACAGCGGAACACTGAAGCTTTCTTT.

The CDR3, as DNA: TGTGCCAGCAGTAAGACAGGGAGGAGGCCCCAGTACTTC. Translating it yields CASSKTGRRPQYF. V usage is TRBV28 and J usage is TRBJ2-5; TRBD1 is a possible D gene (7 bases). V gave up 5 bases and J gave up 9 bases, with 16 bases separating them. The CDR3 contains 13 residues. The germline CDR1 and CDR2 sequences are MDHEN and SYDVKM.

The V and J genes are TRBV5-1 and TRBJ2-5, with 11 bases lining up with TRBD2. Germline V CDR1 and CDR2: SGHRS, YFSETQ. The CDR3 runs 14 residues. Trimming took 3 bases from V and 5 from J; bases not matched to a gene: 3. The CDR3 reads CASSSTSGKETQYF. CDR3 nucleotide sequence: TGCGCCAGCAGCTCGACTAGCGGGAAGGAGACCCAGTACTTC.